This TCR beta chain was observed in a study of OX40 agonist ivuxolimab in advanced cancers. Whole-study findings and limits: Among the lowest peripheral clonal expansion occurred in 0.1-3.0 mg/kg partial responders.

The study sampled blood at baseline, cycle 4 day 1, and cycle 7 day 1. Sequencing was performed with immunoSEQ multiplex PCR; in TCRdb, only in-frame clones are kept and a portion is missing. The data hold about 79,000 clones, with 75% to 95% observed a single time. A word on this clone: Antigen specificity is unknown.

CDR3 length: 15 amino acids. V lost 2 bases to trimming and J lost 2 bases, with 12 bases between them. Looked up from germline, CDR1 is SGHTA and CDR2 is FQGNSA. This sequence joins TRBV7-2 and TRBJ2-5, with no clear D. This specimen was CD4+ or CD8+ T cells sorted from blood, taken in a trial of the OX40 agonist ivuxolimab. This TCR derives from an adult with an advanced solid tumor such as melanoma, head and neck, liver or kidney cancer. The CDR3 sequence is CASSLTSQSQETQYF. The CDR3 DNA reads TGTGCCAGCAGCTTAACCAGCCAGTCGCAAGAGACCCAGTACTTC.